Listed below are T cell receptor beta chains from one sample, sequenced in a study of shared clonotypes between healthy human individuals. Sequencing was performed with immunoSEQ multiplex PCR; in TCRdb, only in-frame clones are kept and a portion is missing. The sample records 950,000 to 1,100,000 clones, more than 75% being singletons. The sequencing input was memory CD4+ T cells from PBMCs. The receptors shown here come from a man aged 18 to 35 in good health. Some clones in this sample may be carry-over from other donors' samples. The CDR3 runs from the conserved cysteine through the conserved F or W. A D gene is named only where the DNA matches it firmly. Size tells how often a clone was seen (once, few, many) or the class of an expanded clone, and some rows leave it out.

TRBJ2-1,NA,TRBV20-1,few,CSASPEEQFF,TGCAGTGCTAGTCCTGAGGAGCAGTTCTTC
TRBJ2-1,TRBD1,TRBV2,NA,CASSAPGQENEQFF,TGTGCCAGCAGTGCGCCCGGACAGGAGAATGAGCAGTTCTTC
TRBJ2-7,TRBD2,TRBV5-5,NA,CASSSRLAGGYEQYF,TGTGCCAGCAGCTCACGACTAGCGGGAGGGTACGAGCAGTACTTC
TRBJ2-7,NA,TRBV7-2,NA,CASSLVGAREQYF,TGTGCCAGCAGCTTAGTGGGGGCGCGCGAGCAGTACTTC
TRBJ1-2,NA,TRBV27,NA,CASSPQIRAANYGYTF,TGTGCCAGCAGTCCCCAAATCCGGGCAGCTAATTATGGCTACACCTTC
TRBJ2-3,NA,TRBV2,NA,CASSPGPRGADTQYF,TGTGCCAGCAGTCCGGGACCCAGGGGTGCAGATACGCAGTATTTT
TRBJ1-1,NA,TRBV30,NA,CAWSIINMNTEAFF,TGTGCCTGGAGTATAATAAACATGAACACTGAAGCTTTCTTT
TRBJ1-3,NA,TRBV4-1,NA,CASSRLRTERAGNTIYF,TGCGCCAGCAGCCGGCTCCGGACAGAGCGCGCTGGAAACACCATATATTTT
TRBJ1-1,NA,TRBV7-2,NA,CASSSDVMNTEAFF,TGTGCCAGCAGCTCCGACGTAATGAACACTGAAGCTTTCTTT
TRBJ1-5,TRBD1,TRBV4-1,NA,CASSLGTVSNQPQHF,TGCGCCAGCAGCCTGGGGACAGTCAGCAATCAGCCCCAGCATTTT
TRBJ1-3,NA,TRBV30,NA,CAWGIYRVSGNTIYF,TGTGCCTGGGGGATTTATCGTGTCTCTGGAAACACCATATATTTT
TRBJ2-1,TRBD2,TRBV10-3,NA,CAIRARLAEFSYNEQFF,TGTGCCATCAGAGCCAGACTAGCGGAATTCTCCTACAATGAGCAGTTCTTC
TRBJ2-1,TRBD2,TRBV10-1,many,CASSHNSGTEQFF,TGCGCCAGCAGTCATAATAGCGGGACGGAGCAGTTCTTC